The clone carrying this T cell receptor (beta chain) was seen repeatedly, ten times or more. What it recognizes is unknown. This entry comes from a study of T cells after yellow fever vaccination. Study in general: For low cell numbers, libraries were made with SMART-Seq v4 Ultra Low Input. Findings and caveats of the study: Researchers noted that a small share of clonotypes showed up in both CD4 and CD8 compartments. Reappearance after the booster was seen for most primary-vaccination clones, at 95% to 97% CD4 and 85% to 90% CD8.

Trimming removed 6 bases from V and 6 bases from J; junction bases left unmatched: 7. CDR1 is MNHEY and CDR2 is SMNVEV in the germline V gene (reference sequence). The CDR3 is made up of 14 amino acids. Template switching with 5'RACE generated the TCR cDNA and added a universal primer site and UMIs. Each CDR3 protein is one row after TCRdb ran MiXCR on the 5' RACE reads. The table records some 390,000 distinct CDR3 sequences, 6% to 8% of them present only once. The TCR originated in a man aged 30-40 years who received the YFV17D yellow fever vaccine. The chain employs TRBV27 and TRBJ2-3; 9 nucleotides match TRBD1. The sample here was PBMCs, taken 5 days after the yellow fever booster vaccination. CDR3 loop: CASRRDREYDTQYF. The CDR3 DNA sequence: TGTGCCAGCAGGAGGGACAGGGAGTACGATACGCAGTATTTT.